What follows describes a single T cell receptor beta chain. What it recognizes is unknown. Indicated time point: week 47, end of study. Doses comprised 300 ug of mutant IDH1 20-mer peptide each, plus topical imiquimod. Eight vaccinations were given in weeks 1, 3, 5, 7, 11, 15, 19 and 23. V was trimmed by 2 bases and J by 4 bases, leaving 11 bases between them. The CDR3 is 14 residues long. The germline V gene has CDR1 SGHAT and CDR2 FQNNGV. Data came from immunoSEQ multiplex PCR; TCRdb stores just in-frame clones and leaves some out. The sample yields approximately 60,000 clones, 83% seen once. This sample was taken from a study of a mutant IDH1 vaccine in newly diagnosed glioma. Study context: V12 fell at week 35 and V13, the study end, at week 47. The study's findings and limits: Changes in the top peripheral T cell clonotypes seemingly had no bearing on pseudoprogression.

This chain uses TRBV11-2 with TRBJ1-1; tentatively, D is TRBD1 (5 bases). The receptor was isolated from a man aged 30 to 45 with glioma. The sample was PBMCs, taken from a glioma patient whose treatment included an IDH1 peptide vaccine. CDR3 nucleotides: TGTGCCAGCAGCTTATCACCAGGGACCACTGAAGCTTTCTTT. Its protein is CASSLSPGTTEAFF.